This T cell receptor beta chain originates from a study of T cell repertoires in cytomegalovirus infection. Study-level information: Public TCR beta signature analysis indicated the presence of both CMV infection and matching HLA type. Overall study results and limits: Summed frequency of shared TCR beta families picked out CMV carriers who also had the relevant HLA. Within the response measured ex vivo, HLA-C-restricted CMV-specific TCR beta clonotypes were dominant.

One entry per CDR3 protein, called by TCRdb with MiXCR from the reads. The table shows some 400,000 distinct CDR3 sequences, with 25% to 40% occurring only once. CDR1 is SEHNR and CDR2 is FQNEAQ in the germline V gene (reference sequence). The CDR3 spans 13 residues. Regarding this clonotype: Its specificity is not known. The junction differs from germline at one of its ends, possibly a read error.

This receptor was identified in a human donor in good health (CMV status not recorded). Some clones in this sample may be carry-over from other donors' samples. The specimen was PBMCs. The chain carries TRBV7-9 and TRBJ2-3, with 8 bases aligning to TRBD2. The DNA of the CDR3 is TGTGCCAGCAGCTCAATAGCGGGGTCTACGCAGTATTGG. It yields the protein CASSSIAGSTQYW.